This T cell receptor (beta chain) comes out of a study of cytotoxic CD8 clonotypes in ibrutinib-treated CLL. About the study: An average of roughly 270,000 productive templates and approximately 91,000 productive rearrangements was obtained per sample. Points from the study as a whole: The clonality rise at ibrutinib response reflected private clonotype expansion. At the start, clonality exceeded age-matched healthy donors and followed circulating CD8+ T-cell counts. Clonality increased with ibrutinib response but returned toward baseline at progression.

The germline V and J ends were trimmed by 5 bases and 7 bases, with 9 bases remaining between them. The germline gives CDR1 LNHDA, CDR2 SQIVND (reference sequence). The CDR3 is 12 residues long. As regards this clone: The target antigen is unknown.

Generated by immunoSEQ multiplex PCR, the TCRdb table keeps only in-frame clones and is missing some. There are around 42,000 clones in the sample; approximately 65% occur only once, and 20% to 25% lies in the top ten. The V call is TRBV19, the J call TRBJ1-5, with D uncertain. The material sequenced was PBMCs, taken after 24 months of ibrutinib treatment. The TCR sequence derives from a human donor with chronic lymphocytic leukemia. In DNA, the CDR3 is TGTGCCAGTAGTTCGATTAAACAGCCCCAGCATTTT. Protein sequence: CASSSIKQPQHF.